The table lists the clone carrying this T cell receptor beta chain with a count of one. The data originate from a study of blood T cell repertoires in COVID-19. At the level of the study: The United States, Italy and Spain were the sources of the acute and convalescent COVID-19 samples. T cells, B-cell-depleted T cells, or PBMCs provided the cDNA or gDNA that served as material.

Germline-derived CDR1 and CDR2 are LGHNT and FRNRAP. The CDR3 is made up of 13 amino acids. Between the trimmed V and J ends, which lost 0 bases and 7 bases, there was a span of 9 bases. As handled by the study authors: Amplifying reference gene primers gave estimates of nucleated cell counts. The repertoire was sequenced with immunoSEQ multiplex PCR; TCRdb's copy has only in-frame clones and lacks some. V and J calls and clone size are copied from that table; D and trimming were computed from the DNA. Among 25,000 to 35,000 clones listed, roughly four fifths were seen once. Material for sequencing was peripheral blood. The chain uses TRBV12-5 and TRBJ2-5, with D tentatively TRBD2 (6 bases). The sequence was collected from a woman of 80 years or more with acute or convalescent COVID-19. CDR3 residues: CASGLVGRPTQYF. The CDR3 DNA follows: TGTGCTAGTGGTTTGGTTGGGAGGCCGACCCAGTACTTC.